The clone carrying this T cell receptor beta chain was recorded once. Using immunoSEQ multiplex PCR, the repertoire was profiled, and TCRdb retains in-frame clones only, with some absent. This table has under 450,000 clones, 80% to 95% appearing once. The sample is drawn from a study of control samples from healthy donors and cancer patients. V lost 3 bases and J lost 2, with 13 bases in between. CDR1 SGHTA and CDR2 FQGNSA come from the germline V gene. CDR3 length: 15 residues. Sequencing input: PBMCs. This receptor was identified in a man aged 35 to 55 with head and neck cancer. The genes are TRBV7-2 and TRBJ1-2, with D possibly matching TRBD1 (6 bases). DNA of the CDR3: TGTGCCAGCAGCTTTCCGGGACATCTAAACTATGGCTACACCTTC. As protein: CASSFPGHLNYGYTF.